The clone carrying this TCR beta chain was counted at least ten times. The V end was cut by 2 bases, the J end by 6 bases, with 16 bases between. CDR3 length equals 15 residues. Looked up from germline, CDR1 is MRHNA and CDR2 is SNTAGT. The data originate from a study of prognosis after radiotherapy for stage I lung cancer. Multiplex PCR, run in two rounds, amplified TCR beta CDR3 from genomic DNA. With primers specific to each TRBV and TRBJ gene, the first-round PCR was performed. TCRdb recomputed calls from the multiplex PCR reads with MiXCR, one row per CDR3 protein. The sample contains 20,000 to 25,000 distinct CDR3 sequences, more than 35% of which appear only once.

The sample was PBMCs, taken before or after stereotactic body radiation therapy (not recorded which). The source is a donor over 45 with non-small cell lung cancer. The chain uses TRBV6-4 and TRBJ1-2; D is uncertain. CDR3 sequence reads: CASSDTLRGADGYTF. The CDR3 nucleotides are TGTGCCAGCAGTGACACCCTGCGAGGAGCGGATGGCTACACCTTC.